The source of this TCR beta chain is a study of T cells after yellow fever vaccination (dated by TCRdb to between 2018 and 2020). With respect to the entire study: The SMART-Seq v4 Ultra Low Input RNA kit was used to prepare libraries from fractions with low cell numbers. Bulk PBMC replicates and cell subsets were isolated from blood drawn at multiple timepoints before and after both primary and secondary immunization. To follow T-cell clones before and after both primary and booster YFV17D yellow fever vaccination, bulk TCR alpha and beta repertoires underwent longitudinal sequencing. Two healthy male donors, one aged 18 to 29 and one aged 30 to 40 years, made up the cohort. Points the paper makes about the study in general: Compared with the primary T-cell response, the secondary T-cell response was weaker but faster, peaking on day 5 rather than day 15. Most clones expanded after primary vaccination were re-detected after the booster (about 96% of CD4 and around 88% of CD8), suggesting broad memory maintenance. Only a couple of donors were included in the study, so the extent to which the findings can be generalized is limited. A small fraction of clonotypes showed up in both the CD4 and CD8 compartments, probably as a result of convergent recombination. FACS-sorted repertoires could contain abundant contaminating clonotypes from the bulk population, so computational filtering was required.

Note on this clonotype: Its target antigen remains unknown. No much larger clonotype is one base removed from it; base qualities were not supplied.

The sample's treatment or condition label, decoded: live attenuated yellow fever vaccine strain. Two biological replicates of bulk PBMCs were collected at each blood-draw timepoint. PBMCs were isolated from peripheral blood using a standard Ficoll-Paque protocol. TriZol was used to extract RNA from bulk PBMCs, CD4 and CD8 fractions, and dextramer-positive and dextramer-negative fractions. Inclusive of the bounding cysteine and phenylalanine, the CDR3 is 18 residues long. Of the read, only the CDR3 DNA is kept; its 54 bases are in frame from base 1. The germline V gene encodes CDR1 SGHAT and CDR2 FQNNGV. The trim is 5 bases for V and 0 bases for J, with a gap of 20 bases between the germline ends. TCR cDNA was made using 5'RACE template switching, a step that added a universal primer site and unique molecular identifiers. Priming of cDNA synthesis was performed from both the TCR alpha and TCR beta constant segments. Library amplification used two PCR steps, and the second PCR step added sample barcodes and sequencing adapters. Libraries were sequenced on Illumina HiSeq 2500 (2x100 bp) or NovaSeq (2x150 bp). In the paper's pipeline: MIGEC was used to demultiplex reads and collapse the reads into UMI consensus sequences, and MiXCR was used for V(D)J alignment. Using edgeR on replicate PBMC samples, clonotypes were called vaccine-responding if FDR was below 0.01 and the log2 fold change was above 5 up to day 15. Each bulk clonotype was labeled CD4 or CD8 based on which sequenced repertoire, CD4 or CD8, contained the clonotype at higher abundance. TCRdb passed the public sequencing reads through fastp at Q25 and MiXCR, retaining productive beta sequences. Here each entry gathers all rows of one CDR3 protein and keeps the most common genes and DNA. The authors' filters were not applied to this entry. This sample is represented by about 550,000 distinct CDR3 sequences; under 25% of them were singletons. Together, the top ten hold roughly an eighth of the sample.

The clonotype was recovered from a man aged 25 to 40 who received the YFV17D yellow fever vaccine. Rearrangement joined TRBV11-2 to TRBJ1-3, and the D gene may be TRBD1, 5 bases matching. This material consisted of PBMCs, taken 15 days after the yellow fever booster vaccination. In nucleotide form, the sequence is TGTGCCAGCAGCAGCCTCCCCCAGGGTTCTCACTCTGGAAACACCATATATTTT. Its translation reads: CASSSLPQGSHSGNTIYF. The full variable domain, with segments outside the CDR3 supplied by the reference TRBV11-2 and TRBJ1-3 proteins, appears as EAGVAQSPRYKIIEKRQSVAFWCNPISGHATLYWYQQILGQGPKLLIQFQNNGVVDDSQLPKDRFSAERLKGVDSTLKIQPAKLEDSAVYLCASSSLPQGSHSGNTIYFGEGSWLTVV.